Here is one TCR beta chain with its context. Trimming cost V 11 bases and J 6 bases; bases outside gene matches: 5. This CDR3 comprises 11 residues. Looked up from germline, CDR1 is ENHRY and CDR2 is SYGVKD. This sample was included in a study of blood T cell repertoires in COVID-19. Profiling relied on immunoSEQ multiplex PCR, and the TCRdb table lists in-frame clones only, not all of them. Of roughly 120,000 clones listed, 84% are singletons. This receptor was obtained from a woman between 40 and 55 years old with acute or convalescent COVID-19. Source material: peripheral blood. The gene calls are TRBV10-3 and TRBJ1-2; TRBD1 agrees at 8 bases. CDR3 residues: CAVGQGHGYTF. The CDR3 DNA sequence: TGTGCCGTCGGACAGGGCCATGGCTACACCTTC.